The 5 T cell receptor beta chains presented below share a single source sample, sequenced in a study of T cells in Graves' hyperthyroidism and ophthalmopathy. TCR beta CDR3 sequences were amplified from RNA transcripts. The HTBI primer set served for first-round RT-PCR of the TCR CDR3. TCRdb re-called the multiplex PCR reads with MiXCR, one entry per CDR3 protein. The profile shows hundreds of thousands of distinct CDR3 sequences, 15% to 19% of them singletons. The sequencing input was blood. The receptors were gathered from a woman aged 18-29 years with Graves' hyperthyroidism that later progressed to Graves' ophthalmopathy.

CDR3 coding DNA: TGTGCCAGCAGCCAAGTTGCAGGAGCAGCCAAAAACATTCAGTACTTC. This sequence encodes CASSQVAGAAKNIQYF. This rearrangement joins TRBV4-2 to TRBJ2-4; D is unresolved. V was trimmed by 1 base and J by 0 bases, leaving 10 bases between them. This CDR3 is 16 amino acids long. Germline CDR1 LGHNA, CDR2 YNFKEQ.

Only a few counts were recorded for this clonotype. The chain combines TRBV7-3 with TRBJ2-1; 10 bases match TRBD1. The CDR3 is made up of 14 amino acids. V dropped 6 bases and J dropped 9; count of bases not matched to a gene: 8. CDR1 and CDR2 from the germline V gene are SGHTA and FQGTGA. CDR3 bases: TGTGCCAGCAGTCGGACAGGGGGTTTGAGTGAGCAGTTCTTC. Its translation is CASSRTGGLSEQFF. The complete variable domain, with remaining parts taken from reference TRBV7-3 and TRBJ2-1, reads GAGVSQTPSNKVTEKGKYVELRCDPISGHTALYWYRQSLGQGPEFLIYFQGTGAADDSGLPNDRFFAVRPEGSVSTLKIQRTERGDSAVYLCASSRTGGLSEQFFGPGTRLTVL.

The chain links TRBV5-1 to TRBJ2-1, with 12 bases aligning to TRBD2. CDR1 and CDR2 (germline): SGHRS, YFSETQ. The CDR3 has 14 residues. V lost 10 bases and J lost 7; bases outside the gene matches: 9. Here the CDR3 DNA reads TGCGCCTCCCGACTAGCGGGAGCAGGGAATGAGCAGTTCTTC. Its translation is CASRLAGAGNEQFF.

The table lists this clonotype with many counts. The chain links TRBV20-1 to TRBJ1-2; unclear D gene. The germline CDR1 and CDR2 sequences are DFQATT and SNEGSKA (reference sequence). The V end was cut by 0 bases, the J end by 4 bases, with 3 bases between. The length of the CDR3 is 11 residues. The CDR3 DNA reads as TGCAGTGCTAGAGAGAGCTATGGCTACACCTTC. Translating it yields CSARESYGYTF.

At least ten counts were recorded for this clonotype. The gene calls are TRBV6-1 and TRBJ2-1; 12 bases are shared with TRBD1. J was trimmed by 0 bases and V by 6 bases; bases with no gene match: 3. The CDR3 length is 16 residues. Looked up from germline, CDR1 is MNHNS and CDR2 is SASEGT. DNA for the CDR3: TGTGCCAGCAGCGGGACAGGGGGCGCCTCCTACAATGAGCAGTTCTTC. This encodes CASSGTGGASYNEQFF.